These 20 T cell receptor beta chains were sequenced from one sample in a study of T cell repertoires in cytomegalovirus infection (dated 2019 in TCRdb). The treatment or condition label, read with the paper, signifies: in vitro stimulation with specific CMV peptide epitopes to enrich CMV-specific T cells. Which antigens these TCRs recognize remains unknown. For sequencing, an Illumina HiSeq 1500 was employed. TCRdb redid the processing of the public reads, applying fastp at Q25 and MiXCR, and retained in-frame beta chains. Rows with a matching CDR3 protein are joined into one entry that keeps the most common DNA and genes. A total of roughly 500,000 distinct CDR3 sequences appear in this sample, 30% to 40% of them only once. The top ten constitute roughly a sixth of the sample. The starting material was cultured PBMCs, obtained from culture after CMV antigen stimulation. The receptors here all came from a human donor in good health (CMV status not recorded). Some clones in this sample may be carry-over from other donors' samples.

The gene calls are TRBV4-1 and TRBJ2-1; possible D gene TRBD2, 5 bases. This CDR3 is 16 amino acids long. The V and J ends lost 0 bases and 7 bases respectively, with 16 bases between them. Germline CDR1 and CDR2: MGHRA and YSYEKL. The CDR3 nucleotides read TGCGCCAGCAGCCAAGATTCGATGCGGGCCTGGAATGAGCAGTTCTTC. Protein sequence: CASSQDSMRAWNEQFF.

This clonotype was seen more than once but under ten times. The rearrangement uses TRBV7-8 and TRBJ1-1, with 9 positions matching TRBD1. V lost 5 bases, J lost 2 bases, and 9 bases stayed unmatched. CDR3 length equals 16 residues. The germline gives CDR1 SGHVS, CDR2 FQNEAQ. The CDR3 loop is CASSPGTGSINTEAFF. CDR3 sequence (DNA): TGTGCCAGCAGCCCAGGGACAGGGTCTATTAACACTGAAGCTTTCTTT.

The chain couples TRBV6-1 to TRBJ2-7; no clear D. The CDR3 contains 12 residues. V lost 10 bases and J 1 base, leaving 11 bases between the germline ends. The germline V gene encodes CDR1 MNHNS and CDR2 SASEGT. CDR3 DNA sequence: TGTGCCACCACCAGTATTTCCTACGAGCAGTACTTC. It specifies CATTSISYEQYF.

This clonotype was counted a few times. Germline and junction disagree at one end, which may indicate a read error. V and J are TRBV20-1 and TRBJ2-5; 7 bases match TRBD1. Germline-derived CDR1 and CDR2 are DFQATT and SNEGSKA (reference sequence). There are 11 residues in the CDR3. The CDR3 DNA reads as TGCAGTGCTAAGGGGGCCCCGAAGGCAAGGTTC. Translation: CSAKGAPKARF.

In its sample, this clonotype was seen a few times. The rearrangement links TRBV20-1 to TRBJ1-2; TRBD1 aligns across 8 bases. From germline, CDR1 is DFQATT and CDR2 SNEGSKA (reference sequence). This CDR3 spans 13 amino acids. The V segment lost 6 bases and the J segment 8 bases; nucleotides outside the gene matches: 11. In nucleotides, the CDR3 is TGCAGTGCCCCGAGGACAGGGTATAGCGGCTACACCTTC. It codes for CSAPRTGYSGYTF.

This clonotype is a singleton in its sample. The CDR3 reads CASSMEGQGSYEQYF. The CDR3 DNA reads as TGTGCCAGTAGTATGGAGGGACAGGGCTCCTACGAGCAGTACTTC. This chain connects TRBV19 to TRBJ2-7, with 9 bases identical to TRBD1. V lost 3 bases and J lost 0; bases outside the gene matches: 3. From germline, CDR1 is LNHDA and CDR2 SQIVND (reference sequence). The CDR3 extends over 15 amino acids.

This clonotype has a single count. DNA for the CDR3: TGTGCCAGCAGGAGAGGGGGGCTCACCTACGAGCAGTACTTC. The encoded protein is CASRRGGLTYEQYF. V and J are TRBV6-8 and TRBJ2-7; the D gene could be TRBD1 or TRBD2 (6 bases each). Germline V lookup: CDR1 MNHGY, CDR2 SAAAGT. The V end lost 6 bases, the J end lost 2 bases, and 14 bases lay between the germline ends. The CDR3 is made up of 14 amino acids.

The chain is built from TRBV20-1 and TRBJ2-3, with 12 nucleotides matching TRBD2. CDR3 length equals 16 residues. The trim removed 6 bases at V and 2 bases at J, leaving 9 bases unmatched. Germline lookup yields CDR1 DFQATT and CDR2 SNEGSKA (reference sequence). Written as DNA, the CDR3 is TGCAGTGCGAAGATACTAGCGGGAGGAGCCACAGATACGCAGTATTTT. Translated: CSAKILAGGATDTQYF.

J is TRBJ2-3 and V is TRBV27, with 7 nucleotides matching TRBD2. This CDR3 has 17 amino acids. With V trimmed by 5 bases and J by 1 base, 12 bases remained unmatched. Germline V CDR1 and CDR2: MNHEY, SMNVEV (reference sequence). The CDR3 region is CASSPRLLAKGTDTQYF. DNA of the CDR3: TGTGCCAGCAGTCCCAGATTACTAGCGAAAGGCACAGATACGCAGTATTTT.

This clonotype was seen more than once but under ten times. The chain recombines TRBV7-2 with TRBJ2-7; D might be TRBD1 (6 bases). The CDR3 covers 16 residues. V was pared by 0 bases and J by 4 bases, with 16 bases between. Germline CDR1 reads SGHTA; CDR2 reads FQGNSA. The CDR3 nucleotides are TGTGCCAGCAGCTTAGCGTCAGGGGCTGTCGGGTACGAGCAGTACGTC. The encoded protein is CASSLASGAVGYEQYV.

This clonotype has only a few counts. V and J are TRBV4-2 and TRBJ2-7, with 8 nucleotides matching TRBD2. The CDR3 contains 16 residues. Trimming cost V 1 base and J 3 bases; bases outside gene matches: 8. The germline CDR1 and CDR2 sequences are LGHNA and YNFKEQ. CDR3 amino acids: CASSQVGSGVYYEQYF. The CDR3 nucleotides read TGTGCCAGCAGCCAAGTGGGTAGCGGGGTATACTACGAGCAGTACTTC.

This clonotype is a singleton in its sample. The chain joins TRBV27 to TRBJ1-1, with unresolved D. The V and J ends lost 6 bases and 7 bases respectively, with 21 bases between them. Germline CDR1 is MNHEY and CDR2 is SMNVEV (reference sequence). This CDR3 is 15 amino acids long. CDR3 nucleotide sequence: TGTGCCAGCAGATCACCCGGCCGCACCCTACGTGAAGCTTTCTTT. It yields the protein CASRSPGRTLREAFF.

This chain links TRBV4-1 with TRBJ1-1; D is perhaps TRBD1 (6 bases). Trimming took off 5 bases at V and 7 bases at J, with 35 bases between the two ends. CDR1 and CDR2 from the germline V gene are MGHRA and YSYEKL. The CDR3 extends over 20 amino acids. This chain's CDR3 is CASSYQELLGTQSTSGEAFF. CDR3 sequence (DNA): TGCGCCAGCAGCTACCAAGAATTGTTAGGGACACAATCAACTTCGGGTGAAGCTTTCTTT.

In this sample, this clonotype turned up a few times. The CDR3 nucleotides read TGTGCCAGCAGTCACGGAGGGTCTGAGCAGTTCTTC. It codes for CASSHGGSEQFF. This chain connects TRBV6-2 or TRBV6-3 to TRBJ2-1; TRBD2 is a possible D gene (6 bases). Germline values: CDR1 MNHEY, CDR2 SVGEGT. Trimming stripped 5 bases from V and 9 bases from J, with 11 bases between. CDR3 size: 12 residues.

This clonotype was recorded a few times. V gene TRBV6-2 or TRBV6-3 combines with J gene TRBJ2-1, with TRBD2 matching over 7 bases. CDR1 is MNHEY and CDR2 is SVGEGT in the germline V gene. The CDR3 contains 16 residues. V was pared by 6 bases and J by 2 bases, with 10 bases of the junction left unmatched. The CDR3 DNA reads TGTGCCAGCAGCCGCTGGGGGGGGATCACCTACAATGAGCAGTTCTTC. This sequence encodes CASSRWGGITYNEQFF.

The rearrangement uses TRBV6-1 and TRBJ2-6; TRBD1 matches at 9 bases. V trimming: 11 bases; J trimming: 0 bases; junction bases outside the gene matches: 14. The germline CDR1 and CDR2 sequences are MNHNS and SASEGT. CDR3 length: 18 amino acids. As DNA, the CDR3 is TGTGCCGCTCAACCCGACAGGGGGAGTGTCTCTGGGGCCAACGTCCTGACTTTC. It is translated as CAAQPDRGSVSGANVLTF.

This clonotype was observed a few times. At one end the junction does not follow the germline gene, possibly because of a read error. The chain couples TRBV4-1 to TRBJ2-3; 8 nucleotides match TRBD2. The CDR3 contains 14 residues. Per germline, CDR1 MGHRA and CDR2 YSYEKL. CDR3 sequence: CASSPSGSADTQYF. The CDR3 DNA reads TGTGCCAGCAGTCCAAGCGGGAGTGCAGATACGCAGTATTTT.

V usage is TRBV28 and J usage is TRBJ1-2; D is unresolved. Germline V lookup: CDR1 MDHEN, CDR2 SYDVKM. The germline V and J ends were trimmed by 2 bases and 8 bases, with 12 bases remaining between them. The CDR3 is 13 amino acids. The CDR3 is CASSLTGGQGYTF. The CDR3 DNA reads TGTGCCAGCAGTTTAACGGGCGGCCAAGGCTACACCTTC.

V is TRBV5-1 and J is TRBJ2-3; 12 nucleotides agree with TRBD2. The CDR3 covers 16 residues. V shed 1 base, J shed 9 bases, and the junction held 9 bases outside the gene matches. Germline CDR1 SGHRS, CDR2 YFSETQ. The CDR3 protein is CASSLSPSGRAVTQYF. In DNA, the CDR3 is TGCGCCAGCAGCTTGTCCCCTAGCGGGAGGGCCGTGACGCAGTATTTT.

The V and J genes are TRBV7-2 and TRBJ2-3, with D possibly being TRBD1 or TRBD2 (5 bases each). This CDR3 is built from 15 residues. The V gene's germline CDR1 is SGHTA and CDR2 FQGNSA. V lost 5 bases and J 6 bases, leaving 18 bases between the germline ends. The CDR3 nucleotides are TGTGCCAGCAGCCCTTACTATTCCGGGACGGATACGCAGTATTTT. Encoded protein: CASSPYYSGTDTQYF. Looking up the rest from reference TRBV7-2 and TRBJ2-3 gives the full variable domain: GAGVSQSPSNKVTEKGKDVELRCDPISGHTALYWYRQSLGQGLEFLIYFQGNSAPDKSGLPSDRFSAERTGGSVSTLTIQRTQQEDSAVYLCASSPYYSGTDTQYFGPGTRLTVL.